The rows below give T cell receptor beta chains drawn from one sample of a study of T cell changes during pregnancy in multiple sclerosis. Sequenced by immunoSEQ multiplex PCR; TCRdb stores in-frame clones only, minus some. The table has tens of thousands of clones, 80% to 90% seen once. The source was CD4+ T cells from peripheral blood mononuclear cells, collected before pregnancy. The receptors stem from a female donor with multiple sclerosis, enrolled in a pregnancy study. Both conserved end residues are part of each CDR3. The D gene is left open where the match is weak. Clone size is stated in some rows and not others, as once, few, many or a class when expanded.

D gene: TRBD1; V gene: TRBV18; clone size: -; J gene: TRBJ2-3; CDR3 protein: CASSPRRQGADTQYF; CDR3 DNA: TGTGCCAGCTCACCACGTCGACAGGGAGCAGATACGCAGTATTTT
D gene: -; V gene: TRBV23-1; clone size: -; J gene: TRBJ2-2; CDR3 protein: CASSQSELALDTGELFF; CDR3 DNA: TGCGCCAGCAGTCAATCGGAACTAGCTTTAGACACCGGGGAGCTGTTTTTT
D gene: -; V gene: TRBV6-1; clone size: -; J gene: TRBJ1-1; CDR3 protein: CASRVQGPEAFF; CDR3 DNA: TGTGCCAGCAGAGTACAGGGCCCTGAAGCTTTCTTT
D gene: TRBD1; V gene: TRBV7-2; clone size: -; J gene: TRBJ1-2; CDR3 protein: CASSPDRAYGYTF; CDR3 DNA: TGTGCCAGCAGCCCCGACAGGGCCTATGGCTACACCTTC
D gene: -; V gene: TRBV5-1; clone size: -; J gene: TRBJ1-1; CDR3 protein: CASSLATGNTEAFF; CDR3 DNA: TGCGCCAGCAGCTTGGCAACAGGTAACACTGAAGCTTTCTTT
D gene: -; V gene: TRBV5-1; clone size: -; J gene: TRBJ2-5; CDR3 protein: CASSASGRGGETQYF; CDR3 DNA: TGCGCCAGCAGCGCATCCGGGAGAGGGGGCGAGACCCAGTACTTC
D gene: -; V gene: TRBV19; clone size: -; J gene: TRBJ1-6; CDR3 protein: CASSIRNSPLHF; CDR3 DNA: TGTGCCAGTAGTATCAGGAATTCACCCCTCCACTTT
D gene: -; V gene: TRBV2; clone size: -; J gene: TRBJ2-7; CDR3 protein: CASSQFDEQYF; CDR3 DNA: TGTGCCAGCAGTCAGTTCGACGAGCAGTACTTC
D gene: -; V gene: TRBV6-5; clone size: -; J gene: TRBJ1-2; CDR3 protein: CASRRSYGYTF; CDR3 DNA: TGTGCCAGCAGGAGATCTTATGGCTACACCTTC
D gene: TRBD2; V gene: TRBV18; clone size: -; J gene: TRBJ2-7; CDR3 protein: CASSPPSGGRWAYEQYF; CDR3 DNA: TGTGCCAGCTCACCACCCTCAGGCGGGAGGTGGGCCTACGAGCAGTACTTC
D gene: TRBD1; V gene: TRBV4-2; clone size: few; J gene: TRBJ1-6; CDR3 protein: CASSQDPTGVNSPLHF; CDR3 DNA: TGTGCCAGCAGCCAAGACCCGACAGGGGTGAATTCACCCCTCCACTTT
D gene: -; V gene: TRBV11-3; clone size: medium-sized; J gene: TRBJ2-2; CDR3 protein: CASSLQQGGSVGTGELFF; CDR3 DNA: TGTGCCAGCAGCTTACAACAGGGAGGGTCGGTTGGTACGGGGGAGCTGTTTTTT
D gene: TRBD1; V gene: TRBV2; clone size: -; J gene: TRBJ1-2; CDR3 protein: CASTQDLTGDYTF; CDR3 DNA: TGTGCCAGCACCCAAGACTTGACAGGGGACTACACCTTC
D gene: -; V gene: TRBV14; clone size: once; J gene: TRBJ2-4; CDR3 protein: CASSQDSIAAGVKNIQYF; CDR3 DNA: TGTGCCAGCAGCCAAGATTCGATAGCGGCCGGGGTCAAAAACATTCAGTACTTC
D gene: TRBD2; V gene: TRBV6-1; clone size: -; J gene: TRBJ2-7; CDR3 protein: CASSEAGASGRNEQYF; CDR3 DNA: TGTGCCAGCAGTGAAGCGGGGGCTAGCGGGAGAAACGAGCAGTACTTC
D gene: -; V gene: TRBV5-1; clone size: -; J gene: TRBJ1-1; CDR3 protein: CASSLEQGGNTEAFF; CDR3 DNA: TGCGCCAGCAGCTTGGAACAGGGCGGGAACACTGAAGCTTTCTTT
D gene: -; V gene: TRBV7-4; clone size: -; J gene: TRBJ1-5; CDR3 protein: CASSVGPGTGGVLSNQPQHF; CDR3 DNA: TGTGCCAGCAGCGTAGGACCGGGGACGGGAGGCGTTTTGAGCAATCAGCCCCAGCATTTT
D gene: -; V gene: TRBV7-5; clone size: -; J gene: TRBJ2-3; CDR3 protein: CVRSLGTSGAHVDTQYF; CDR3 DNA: TGTGTCAGAAGCTTAGGGACTAGCGGGGCGCACGTAGATACGCAGTATTTT
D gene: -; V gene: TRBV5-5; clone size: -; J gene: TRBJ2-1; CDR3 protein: CASSPDRLSQKQFF; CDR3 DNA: TGTGCCAGCAGCCCCGACAGGTTATCCCAAAAGCAGTTCTTC
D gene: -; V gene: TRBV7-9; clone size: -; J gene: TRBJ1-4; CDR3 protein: CASSRIVAITNEKLFF; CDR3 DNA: TGTGCCAGCAGTCGAATCGTGGCCATCACCAATGAAAAACTGTTTTTT
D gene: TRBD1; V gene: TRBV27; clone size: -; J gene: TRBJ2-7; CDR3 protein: CASSKDRDVSYEQYF; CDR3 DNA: TGTGCCAGCAGTAAAGACAGGGACGTCTCCTACGAGCAGTACTTC
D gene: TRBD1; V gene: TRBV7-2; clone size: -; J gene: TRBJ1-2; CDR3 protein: CASSLAGQGVNGYTF; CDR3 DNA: TGTGCCAGCAGCTTGGCGGGGCAGGGGGTTAATGGCTACACCTTC
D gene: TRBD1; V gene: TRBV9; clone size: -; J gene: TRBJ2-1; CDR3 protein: CASSVGQGASEQFF; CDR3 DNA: TGTGCCAGCAGCGTAGGACAGGGGGCAAGTGAGCAGTTCTTC
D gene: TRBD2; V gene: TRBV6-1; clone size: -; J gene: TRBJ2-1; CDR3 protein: CASTQSGGTYNEQFF; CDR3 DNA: TGTGCCAGCACCCAGAGCGGGGGGACCTACAATGAGCAGTTCTTC
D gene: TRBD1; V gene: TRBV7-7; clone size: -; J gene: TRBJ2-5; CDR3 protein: CASSFSPGQGEETQYF; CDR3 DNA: TGTGCCAGCAGCTTCAGTCCGGGACAGGGAGAGGAGACCCAGTACTTC